The 29 T cell receptor beta chains below all came from one sample that was sequenced in a study of blood T cell repertoires in COVID-19. Generated by immunoSEQ multiplex PCR, the TCRdb table keeps only in-frame clones and is missing some. Of 250,000 or so clones in the sample, 85% to 90% were seen once. The sample was peripheral blood. These receptors came from a man at least 80 years old with acute or convalescent COVID-19.

The chain links TRBV7-3 to TRBJ1-1; a weak D match, TRBD1 (6 bases). CDR3 length: 13 residues. Germline V gene data show CDR1 as SGHTA and CDR2 as FQGTGA. V lost 4 bases, J lost 7 bases, and 13 bases lay in between. Here the CDR3 reads CASSSTYRDEAFF. In DNA, the CDR3 is TGTGCCAGCAGCTCAACTTACAGGGATGAAGCTTTCTTT.

The rearrangement uses TRBV7-2 and TRBJ2-5; 8 positions agree with TRBD1. This CDR3 is built from 14 residues. Looked up from germline, CDR1 is SGHTA and CDR2 is FQGNSA. The V and J ends lost 4 bases and 5 bases, in that order; junction bases with no gene match: 6. Written as DNA, the CDR3 is TGTGCCAGCAGCTCCAGGGGGCGAGGGGAGACCCAGTACTTC. Protein product: CASSSRGRGETQYF.

To note about this clone: The same CDR3 is also encoded by other DNA sequences in this sample. The chain couples TRBV7-2 to TRBJ2-3; 8 bases fit TRBD2. There are 12 residues in the CDR3. The ends lost 5 bases at V and 6 bases at J; junction bases unmatched: 1. Germline V CDR1 and CDR2: SGHTA, FQGNSA. CDR3 in DNA: TGTGCCAGCAGCCCGGGGGGGGATACGCAGTATTTT. Protein sequence: CASSPGGDTQYF.

This clone was observed once. The chain is built from TRBV11-3 and TRBJ2-7; no clear D gene. Between the trimmed V and J ends, which lost 5 bases and 3 bases, there was a span of 8 bases. This CDR3 contains 12 residues. Germline V CDR1 and CDR2: SGHNT, YENEEA. CDR3 amino acids: CASSLNSYEQYF. CDR3 DNA: TGTGCCAGCAGCCTAAACAGCTACGAGCAGTACTTC.

The CDR3 is CSASRQKSTPRTDTQYF. The CDR3 nucleotides read TGCAGTGCTAGTCGACAGAAAAGCACGCCCCGCACAGATACGCAGTATTTT. The V call is TRBV20-1, the J call TRBJ2-3; D perhaps matches TRBD1 (5 bases). In germline, CDR1 is DFQATT, CDR2 SNEGSKA (reference sequence). This CDR3 is 17 amino acids long. Between the trimmed V and J ends, which lost 3 bases and 1 base, there was a span of 20 bases.

The chain is built from TRBV9 and TRBJ2-3; 12 bases match TRBD1. The V gene's germline CDR1 is SGDLS and CDR2 YYNGEE. V dropped 0 bases and J dropped 2; count of bases not matched to a gene: 1. The CDR3 runs 16 residues. The CDR3 here is CASSVGGQGATDTQYF. The CDR3 bases are TGTGCCAGCAGCGTAGGGGGACAGGGGGCCACAGATACGCAGTATTTT.

The chain links TRBV6-6 to TRBJ1-5; 8 nucleotides align to TRBD1. CDR3 size: 14 residues. Germline assignment: CDR1 MNHNY and CDR2 SVGAGI (reference sequence). With 3 bases clipped from V and 6 bases from J, the junction kept 4 bases outside the gene matches. DNA of the CDR3: TGTGCCAGCAGTTATGGCAGGGGGCCTCAGCCCCAGCATTTT. This sequence encodes CASSYGRGPQPQHF.

This rearrangement joins TRBV18 to TRBJ2-1, with 9 bases lining up with TRBD2. The CDR3 consists of 17 residues. The trim removed 0 bases at V and 0 bases at J, leaving 3 bases unmatched. CDR1 and CDR2 (germline): KGHSH, LQKENI. In DNA form, the CDR3 reads TGTGCCAGCTCACCACCGGCGGGGGGGAGCTCCTACAATGAGCAGTTCTTC. It translates to CASSPPAGGSSYNEQFF.

J is TRBJ1-1 and V is TRBV5-4; maybe TRBD1 (5 bases). Germline V lookup: CDR1 SGHNT, CDR2 YYREEE (reference sequence). Trimming took off 1 base at V and 3 bases at J, with 7 bases between the two ends. This CDR3 is 13 amino acids long. The CDR3 DNA reads TGTGCCAGCAGCTTGTGGGGGGACACTGAAGCTTTCTTT. Protein product: CASSLWGDTEAFF.

The chain uses TRBV19 and TRBJ2-3; 8 positions agree with TRBD2. V dropped 2 bases and J dropped 3; count of bases not matched to a gene: 7. The CDR3 runs 16 residues. CDR1 is LNHDA and CDR2 is SQIVND in the germline V gene (reference sequence). CDR3 DNA sequence: TGTGCCAGTAGTATACAGGCGGGGGGCGGGACAGATACGCAGTATTTT. Translated, it gives CASSIQAGGGTDTQYF.

The chain recombines TRBV28 with TRBJ1-1; TRBD1 aligns across 8 bases. Trimming removed 3 bases from V and 1 base from J; junction bases left unmatched: 1. This CDR3 is built from 14 residues. Germline assignment: CDR1 MDHEN and CDR2 SYDVKM. The CDR3 region has the DNA TGTGCCAGCAGTTTCACAGGGGGGAACACTGAAGCTTTCTTT. Translated: CASSFTGGNTEAFF.

A remark on this clone: A junction end diverges from the germline sequence, so it may reflect a read error. The chain combines TRBV12-3 or TRBV12-4 with TRBJ2-7; D might be TRBD1 (7 bases). The CDR3 is made up of 12 amino acids. CDR3 residues: CASTFGSGGKDF. The DNA of the CDR3 is TGTGCCAGCACCTTTGGGTCAGGGGGGAAGGACTTC.

This clone was seen more than once but under ten times. The chain employs TRBV5-4 and TRBJ1-4; 9 bases match TRBD1. CDR3 size: 15 residues. Germline values: CDR1 SGHNT, CDR2 YYREEE (reference sequence). The trim removed 4 bases at V and 5 bases at J, leaving 6 bases unmatched. The CDR3: CASSPRQGVNEKLFF. Here the CDR3 DNA reads TGTGCCAGCAGCCCCCGACAGGGGGTCAATGAAAAACTGTTTTTT.

This clone was found a few times. This chain connects TRBV3-1 (or the pseudogene TRBV3-2) to TRBJ2-7, with D uncertain. CDR1 and CDR2 (germline): LGHDT, YNNKEL (reference sequence). This CDR3 is 16 amino acids long. Trimming removed 0 bases from V and 0 bases from J, with 12 bases in between. In DNA form, the CDR3 reads TGTGCCAGCAGCCAAGATCCGGGTCTTACCTCCTACGAGCAGTACTTC. Translating it yields CASSQDPGLTSYEQYF.

The chain combines TRBV7-2 with TRBJ2-3; TRBD2 agrees at 8 bases. Germline values: CDR1 SGHTA, CDR2 FQGNSA. With V trimmed by 5 bases and J by 1 base, 8 bases remained unmatched. The CDR3 totals 16 residues. CDR3 loop: CASSVSGSPRTDTQYF. The CDR3 bases are TGTGCCAGCAGCGTGAGCGGGAGTCCCCGCACAGATACGCAGTATTTT.

Note on this clone: This specimen includes other DNA sequences encoding the same CDR3. V and J are TRBV7-2 and TRBJ2-5; no reliable D call. CDR1 is SGHTA, CDR2 FQGNSA, per germline. The V end lost 1 base, the J end lost 4 bases, and 7 bases lay between the germline ends. The CDR3 sequence is 13 residues long. CDR3 in amino acids: CASSLVPRETQYF. CDR3 DNA sequence: TGTGCCAGCAGCTTAGTCCCCCGAGAGACCCAGTACTTC.

The sample holds one count of this clone. The rearrangement links TRBV7-9 to TRBJ2-5; D is possibly TRBD1 (6 bases). The CDR3 covers 17 residues. The germline CDR1 and CDR2 sequences are SEHNR and FQNEAQ (reference sequence). V lost 4 bases to trimming and J lost 4 bases, with 22 bases between them. CDR3 amino acids: CASSSIPSLQGPETQYF. In DNA form, the CDR3 reads TGTGCCAGCAGCTCTATCCCGTCACTACAGGGACCAGAGACCCAGTACTTC.

This chain joins TRBV6-5 and TRBJ1-3; D might be TRBD1 (6 bases). Trimming left V 4 bases short and J 6 bases short, with 10 bases between. Germline lookup yields CDR1 MNHEY and CDR2 SVGAGI. This CDR3 comprises 13 residues. DNA for the CDR3: TGTGCCAGCAGTTCGGGGGGGCCAAACACCATATATTTT. It is translated as CASSSGGPNTIYF.

This chain's CDR3 is CASSFALAGNTGELFF. In DNA form, the CDR3 reads TGTGCCAGCAGCTTCGCGCTAGCGGGGAACACCGGGGAGCTGTTTTTT. This rearrangement joins TRBV5-4 to TRBJ2-2; 8 nucleotides agree with TRBD2. With V trimmed by 2 bases and J by 1 base, 4 bases remained unmatched. The CDR3 has 16 residues. Germline-derived CDR1 and CDR2 are SGHNT and YYREEE (reference sequence).

The V call is TRBV5-6, the J call TRBJ2-5, with 7 bases lining up with TRBD1. The length of the CDR3 is 13 residues. The J segment lost 5 bases and the V segment lost 4 bases, leaving 5 bases of the junction unmatched. Germline V CDR1 and CDR2: SGHDT, YYEEEE. CDR3 region: CASSLRGGETQYF. DNA for the CDR3: TGTGCCAGCAGCCTGCGAGGGGGCGAGACCCAGTACTTC.

The rearrangement uses TRBV28 and TRBJ1-6, with D tentatively TRBD1 (6 bases). The CDR3 consists of 13 residues. The V end lost 6 bases, the J end lost 8 bases, and 11 bases lay between the germline ends. Per germline, CDR1 MDHEN and CDR2 SYDVKM. CDR3 region: CASRKGGDSPLHF. CDR3 DNA sequence: TGTGCCAGCAGAAAAGGGGGGGATTCACCCCTCCACTTT. The whole variable domain, remainder taken from reference TRBV28 and TRBJ1-6, is DVKVTQSSRYLVKRTGEKVFLECVQDMDHENMFWYRQDPGLGLRLIYFSYDVKMKEKGDIPEGYSVSREKKERFSLILESASTNQTSMYLCASRKGGDSPLHFGNGTRLTVT.

This clone has only one observation. The rearrangement joins TRBV3-1 (or the pseudogene TRBV3-2) to TRBJ2-1, with D perhaps TRBD2 (5 bases). Germline loops: CDR1 LGHDT, CDR2 YNNKEL (reference sequence). The CDR3 totals 15 residues. V lost 6 bases to trimming and J lost 4 bases, with 16 bases between them. As DNA, the CDR3 is TGTGCCAGCAGAGAGGGAGTCGAGGTATACAATGAGCAGTTCTTC. It codes for CASREGVEVYNEQFF.

The chain recombines TRBV7-2 with TRBJ1-1; tentatively, D is TRBD1 (6 bases). Looked up from germline, CDR1 is SGHTA and CDR2 is FQGNSA. V lost 3 bases, J lost 1 base, and 9 bases lay in between. This CDR3 contains 14 residues. Here the CDR3 DNA reads TGTGCCAGCAGCTTGGGGGCAGCGAACACTGAAGCTTTCTTT. Its protein is CASSLGAANTEAFF.

V and J are TRBV7-8 and TRBJ2-5; D not resolved. Germline CDR1 SGHVS, CDR2 FQNEAQ. This CDR3 region has 12 residues. The germline V and J ends were trimmed by 0 bases and 5 bases, with 4 bases remaining between them. CDR3 protein: CASSLAFETQYF. CDR3 coding DNA: TGTGCCAGCAGCTTAGCCTTCGAGACCCAGTACTTC.

The chain is built from TRBV18 and TRBJ2-7, with D perhaps matching TRBD1 (8 bases). With 6 bases removed from V and 5 bases from J, the gap between germline ends came to 14 bases. The CDR3 extends over 13 amino acids. CDR1 KGHSH and CDR2 LQKENI come from the germline V gene. CDR3 bases: TGTGCCAGCTCTAAACAGGGGGGGGACGAGCAGTACTTC. It encodes CASSKQGGDEQYF.

The chain has TRBV9 and TRBJ2-1, with 7 bases fitting TRBD1. CDR3 length equals 13 residues. Germline CDR1 reads SGDLS; CDR2 reads YYNGEE. V shed 0 bases and J 12 bases; nucleotides not matched to a gene: 6. CDR3: CASSVGDRKVQFF. DNA of the CDR3: TGTGCCAGCAGCGTAGGGGACAGAAAGGTGCAGTTCTTC.

The chain uses TRBV10-3 and TRBJ2-1; 9 bases agree with TRBD2. Germline loops: CDR1 ENHRY, CDR2 SYGVKD. With 2 bases clipped from V and 6 bases from J, the junction kept 8 bases outside the gene matches. The length of the CDR3 is 16 residues. The CDR3 coding sequence is TGTGCCATCAGTGAGACCGGGACTAGCTCAGTCAATGAGCAGTTCTTC. This encodes CAISETGTSSVNEQFF.

This clone was seen more than once but under ten times. The chain couples TRBV28 to TRBJ1-1; no clear D gene. This CDR3 is built from 12 residues. V lost 6 bases, J lost 10 bases, and 15 bases lay in between. Germline-derived CDR1 and CDR2 are MDHEN and SYDVKM. The CDR3 coding sequence is TGTGCCAGCAGGGCGACGGCCCGAGGAGCTTTCTTT. It codes for CASRATARGAFF.

V and J are TRBV29-1 and TRBJ2-1, with 10 bases lining up with TRBD2. The V gene end was trimmed by 0 bases and the J gene end by 10 bases; junction bases not matched to a gene: 9. Looked up from germline, CDR1 is SQVTM and CDR2 is ANQGSEA. The CDR3 loop spans 15 amino acids. The CDR3, as DNA: TGCAGCGTTGAAGATGTCCTAGCGGGAGTGAGCGAGCAGTTCTTC. It codes for CSVEDVLAGVSEQFF.